These T cell receptor beta chains were read from a single sample in a study of blood T cells in healthy people across ages. One entry per CDR3 protein results from TCRdb running MiXCR on the 5' RACE reads. The table records roughly 1.7 million distinct CDR3 sequences, around 35% of them present only once. Specimen: blood. The receptors here all came from a woman between 25 and 40 years old in good health. Both conserved end residues are part of each CDR3. The order of the fields is D gene, J gene, V gene, clone size, CDR3 DNA, CDR3 protein. The D gene is left open where the match is weak. Size is stated for part of the rows, as once, few or many counts, or as a class when the clone is expanded.

NA	TRBJ1-1	TRBV27	few	TGTGCCAGCAGTTTATCGGACGGCACTGAAGCTTTCTTT	CASSLSDGTEAFF
TRBD2	TRBJ2-7	TRBV6-5	few	TGTGCCAGCACCCATGGACTAGGGTACGAGCAGTACTTC	CASTHGLGYEQYF
NA	TRBJ2-7	TRBV4-1	few	TGCGCCAGCAGCCAAGATGGGGGACTCTCCTACGAGCAGTACTTC	CASSQDGGLSYEQYF
TRBD2	TRBJ2-1	TRBV12-3/TRBV12-4	NA	TGTGCCAGCAGTTTCCTAGCGGGGACCAATGAGCAGTTCTTC	CASSFLAGTNEQFF
TRBD2	TRBJ2-4	TRBV18	few	TGTGCCAGCTCACCGCAGCGGGATTTAAACATTCAGTACTTC	CASSPQRDLNIQYF
NA	TRBJ1-5	TRBV27	few	TGTGCCAGCAGTTTAACGAATCAAAGTCAGCCCCAGCATTTT	CASSLTNQSQPQHF
TRBD2	TRBJ2-4	TRBV11-2	NA	TGTGCCAGCAGCTCGGGACTAGCGGAAGCCAAAAACATTCAGTACTTC	CASSSGLAEAKNIQYF
NA	TRBJ2-7	TRBV11-2	few	TGTGCCAGCAGCGAAAGACAGGCCTACGAGCAGTACTTC	CASSERQAYEQYF
NA	TRBJ2-1	TRBV2	few	TGTGCCAGCAGTCGGACAGAGATCAGCGTTAGTGAGCAGTTCTTC	CASSRTEISVSEQFF
TRBD1	TRBJ1-1	TRBV6-4	NA	TGTGCCAGCAGTGGCCTCGCAGGGGGAGTGGGTGAAGCTTTCTTT	CASSGLAGGVGEAFF
TRBD2	TRBJ2-3	TRBV10-3	NA	TGTGCCATCAGTGGGGGACTAGCGGGGGCTAGCACAGATACGCAGTATTTT	CAISGGLAGASTDTQYF
TRBD2	TRBJ2-2	TRBV5-4	NA	TGTGCCAGCAGCCCAGCTAGCGGCCCGAACACCGGGGAGCTGTTTTTT	CASSPASGPNTGELFF
NA	TRBJ1-5	TRBV12-3/TRBV12-4	NA	TGTGCCAGCAGTTTGGCAGCAGATAGCAATCAGCCCCAGCATTTT	CASSLAADSNQPQHF
NA	TRBJ2-1	TRBV6-2/TRBV6-3	NA	TGTGCCAGCAGTTACGGACCCGATGAGCAGTTCTTC	CASSYGPDEQFF
NA	TRBJ2-7	TRBV6-2/TRBV6-3	many	TGTGCCAGCAGTTCGAACAGGGAAGTCTACGAGCAGTACTTC	CASSSNREVYEQYF
NA	TRBJ2-3	TRBV12-5	few	TGTGCTAGTGGGAACAACATGGGTTGGAGAGATACGCAGTATTTT	CASGNNMGWRDTQYF
NA	TRBJ1-4	TRBV7-9	many	TGTGCCAGCAGTTTAAGGGGTGAAAAACTGTTTTTT	CASSLRGEKLFF
TRBD1	TRBJ1-2	TRBV9	NA	TGTGCCAGCACTGTAGGGACAGGGAACTATGGCTACACCTTC	CASTVGTGNYGYTF
TRBD1	TRBJ1-4	TRBV2	NA	TGTGCCAGCACGGGGGACAGGGGAATCGTCGGTGAAAAACTGTTTTTT	CASTGDRGIVGEKLFF
TRBD2	TRBJ2-7	TRBV6-1	few	TGTGCCAGCGCTAGCGGGGGGGCCTCCGAGCAGTACTTC	CASASGGASEQYF
NA	TRBJ1-5	TRBV4-1	few	TGCGCCAGCAGCCAAGTAATGTCAGGGGACGGTCAGCCCCAGCATTTT	CASSQVMSGDGQPQHF
NA	TRBJ2-7	TRBV5-5	once	TGTGCCAGCAGCTCTTGGGGCAGGGAGTTTGACGAGCAGTACTTC	CASSSWGREFDEQYF
NA	TRBJ2-1	TRBV5-1	NA	TGCGCCAGCAGTCCTGAGGGGGACCCCACGGGTGAGCAGTTCTTC	CASSPEGDPTGEQFF
NA	TRBJ1-4	TRBV25-1	NA	TGTGCCAGCCGTCAGGGACCTAATGAAAAACTGTTTTTT	CASRQGPNEKLFF
NA	TRBJ2-1	TRBV7-3	NA	TGTGCCAGCAGCCCCGCGTGGGGTCCAGGCGCTGAGCAGTTCTTC	CASSPAWGPGAEQFF
TRBD2	TRBJ2-7	TRBV6-2/TRBV6-3	few	TGTGCCAGTGGACTGGGACTAGCGGGAGTAGGCGAGCAGTACTTC	CASGLGLAGVGEQYF
NA	TRBJ2-1	TRBV20-1	few	TGCAGTGCTCGAGTTAGGGGCGAGCAGTTCTTC	CSARVRGEQFF
NA	TRBJ1-2	TRBV10-2	NA	TGCGCCACCGCCCGGGACCTCCTAGACTATGGCTACACCTTC	CATARDLLDYGYTF
TRBD2	TRBJ2-5	TRBV20-1	many	TGCAGTGCTAGAGCGGGGGGGCGAGAGACCCAGTACTTC	CSARAGGRETQYF
NA	TRBJ1-2	TRBV20-1	NA	TGCAGTGCTAGTTTGGGCAACGGCTATGGCTACACCTTC	CSASLGNGYGYTF
NA	TRBJ2-1	TRBV20-1	NA	TGCAGTGCTAGTCCCTTTTGGGAAACCTACAATGAGCAGTTCTTC	CSASPFWETYNEQFF
NA	TRBJ2-7	TRBV27	NA	TGTGTCAGCAGTTTTGCGGGCTCCTACGAGCAGTACTTC	CVSSFAGSYEQYF
NA	TRBJ1-1	TRBV6-6	once	TGTGCCAGCACCGGAACCATCGGGGGCCCGAACACTGAAGCTTTCTTT	CASTGTIGGPNTEAFF
TRBD1	TRBJ1-5	TRBV6-1	few	TGTGCCAGCAACACCGGGACAGACTTTTATAGCAATCAGCCCCAGCATTTT	CASNTGTDFYSNQPQHF
NA	TRBJ2-7	TRBV20-1	few	TGCAGTGCTAGAGATCGGGCCTACATAGGCGACGAGCAGTACTTC	CSARDRAYIGDEQYF
NA	TRBJ1-2	TRBV7-9	NA	TGTGCCAGCAGCTTAGAACAGGGTGTTGGCTACACCTTC	CASSLEQGVGYTF
TRBD1	TRBJ2-5	TRBV2	NA	TGTGCCAGCAGTGACCCCAGGGGGCGGTTCCAAGAGACCCAGTACTTC	CASSDPRGRFQETQYF
TRBD1	TRBJ1-4	TRBV20-1	NA	TGCAGTGCTGGGGACAGGGGGCGCGGTAATGAAAAACTGTTTTTT	CSAGDRGRGNEKLFF
TRBD1	TRBJ2-7	TRBV5-4	once	TGTGCCAGCAGCTCCTGGCAGGGGGCTGACGAGCAGTACTTC	CASSSWQGADEQYF
NA	TRBJ2-3	TRBV3-1	NA	TGTGCCAGCAGCCAAGTTCGGCCCGCCTCTGGGGGTACGCAGTATTTT	CASSQVRPASGGTQYF
NA	TRBJ2-7	TRBV2	NA	TGTGCCAGCAGTGAGGTGGGGGGGCCAGTCGAGCAGTACTTC	CASSEVGGPVEQYF
NA	TRBJ2-1	TRBV20-1	NA	TGCAGCCCCGGCACCCAGGTGAATGAGCAGTTCTTC	CSPGTQVNEQFF
TRBD1	TRBJ2-7	TRBV10-3	NA	TGTGCCATCAGTGAGTCCGCGCAGGGGGCGTTCGAGCAGTACTTC	CAISESAQGAFEQYF
NA	TRBJ2-3	TRBV6-6	NA	TGTGCCAGCACCCGGGTGGACCGAAGCACAGATACGCAGTATTTT	CASTRVDRSTDTQYF
TRBD1	TRBJ1-4	TRBV10-3	few	TGTGCCATCGGACAGGGGAACGAAAAACTGTTTTTT	CAIGQGNEKLFF
NA	TRBJ2-1	TRBV11-2	few	TGTGCCAGCAGCTCCCAGTCCGGGGAGAGCTCCTACAATGAGCAGTTCTTC	CASSSQSGESSYNEQFF
TRBD1	TRBJ2-7	TRBV28	NA	TGTGCCAGCAGTTTCTTAGCTTCGGGACAGGGCACCTACGAGCAGTACTTC	CASSFLASGQGTYEQYF
NA	TRBJ2-1	TRBV12-3/TRBV12-4	NA	TGTGCCAGCAGTTTAGCGAGCGTGAACTCCTACAATGAGCAGTTCTTC	CASSLASVNSYNEQFF
NA	TRBJ2-3	TRBV27	NA	TGTGCCAGCAGTTTATGGGGAATAGGAGGCACAGATACGCAGTATTTT	CASSLWGIGGTDTQYF
TRBD2	TRBJ2-3	TRBV2	NA	TGTGCCAGCACACGGGAAGGGACTAACACAGATACGCAGTATTTT	CASTREGTNTDTQYF
TRBD1	TRBJ2-7	TRBV28	NA	TGTGCCAGCAGTACCTCCTCGGGACAGGGGGCGCGTAAAACGTACTTC	CASSTSSGQGARKTYF
TRBD2	TRBJ2-3	TRBV12-3/TRBV12-4	NA	TGTGCCGGCAGTGCCACTAGCGGGGTTGGCACAGATACGCAGTATTTT	CAGSATSGVGTDTQYF
NA	TRBJ2-7	TRBV5-1	many	TGCGCCAGCAGCCCCGGTTCCTTGAACTACGAGCAGTACTTC	CASSPGSLNYEQYF
NA	TRBJ2-2	TRBV29-1	NA	TGCAGCGTTGGAATGGAACCCGGGCTGTTTTTT	CSVGMEPGLFF